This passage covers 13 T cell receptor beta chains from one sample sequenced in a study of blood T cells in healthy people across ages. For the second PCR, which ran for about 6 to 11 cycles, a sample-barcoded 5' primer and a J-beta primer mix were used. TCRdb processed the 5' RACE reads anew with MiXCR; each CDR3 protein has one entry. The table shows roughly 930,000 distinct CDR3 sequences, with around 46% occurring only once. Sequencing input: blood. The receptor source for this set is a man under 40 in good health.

The CDR3 loop is CASSQQAGKNSPLHF. For the CDR3, the DNA is TGCGCCAGCAGCCAACAAGCGGGCAAGAATTCACCCCTCCACTTT. The chain joins TRBV4-1 to TRBJ1-6; D unclear. CDR3 length equals 15 residues. Looked up from germline, CDR1 is MGHRA and CDR2 is YSYEKL. With 2 bases removed from V and 7 bases from J, the gap between germline ends came to 12 bases.

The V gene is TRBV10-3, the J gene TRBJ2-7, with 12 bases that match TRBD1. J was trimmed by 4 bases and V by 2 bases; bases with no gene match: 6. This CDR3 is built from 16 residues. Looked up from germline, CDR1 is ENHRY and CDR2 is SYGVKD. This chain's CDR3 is CAISEGDRGHGYEQYF. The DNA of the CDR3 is TGTGCCATCAGTGAGGGGGACAGGGGGCATGGTTACGAGCAGTACTTC.

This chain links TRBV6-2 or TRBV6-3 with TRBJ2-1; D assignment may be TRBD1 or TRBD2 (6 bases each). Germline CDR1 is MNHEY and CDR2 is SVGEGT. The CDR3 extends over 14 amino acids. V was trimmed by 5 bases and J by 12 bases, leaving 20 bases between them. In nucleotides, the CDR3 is TGTGCCAGCAGTCGGGGGCAAGAAAACGATGGGCAGTTCTTC. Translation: CASSRGQENDGQFF.

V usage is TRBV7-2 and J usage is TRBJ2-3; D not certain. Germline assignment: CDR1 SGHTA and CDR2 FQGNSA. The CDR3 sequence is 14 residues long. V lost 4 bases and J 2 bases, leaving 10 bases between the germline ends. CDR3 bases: TGTGCCAGCAGCTCCTCGGGCTTCACAGATACGCAGTATTTT. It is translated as CASSSSGFTDTQYF.

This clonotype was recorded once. The CDR3 is CASSLNPTTSYNEQFF. The DNA of the CDR3 is TGTGCCAGCAGCTTAAATCCGACAACCTCCTACAATGAGCAGTTCTTC. The chain recombines TRBV7-2 with TRBJ2-1; D is unresolved. CDR1 and CDR2 (germline): SGHTA, FQGNSA. The CDR3 loop spans 16 amino acids. With 2 bases removed from V and 0 bases from J, the gap between germline ends came to 11 bases.

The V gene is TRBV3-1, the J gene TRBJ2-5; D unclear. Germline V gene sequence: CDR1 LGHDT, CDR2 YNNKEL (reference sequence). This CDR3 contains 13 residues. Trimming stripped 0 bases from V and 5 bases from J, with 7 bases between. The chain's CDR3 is CASSQDSAETQYF. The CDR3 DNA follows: TGTGCCAGCAGCCAAGATTCGGCGGAGACCCAGTACTTC.

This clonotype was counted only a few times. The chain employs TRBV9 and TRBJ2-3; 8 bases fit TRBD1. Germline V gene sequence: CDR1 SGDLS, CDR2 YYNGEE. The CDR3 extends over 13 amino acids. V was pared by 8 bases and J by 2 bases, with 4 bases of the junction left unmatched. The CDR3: CASRGQVTDTQYF. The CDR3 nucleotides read TGTGCCAGTAGGGGACAGGTCACAGATACGCAGTATTTT.

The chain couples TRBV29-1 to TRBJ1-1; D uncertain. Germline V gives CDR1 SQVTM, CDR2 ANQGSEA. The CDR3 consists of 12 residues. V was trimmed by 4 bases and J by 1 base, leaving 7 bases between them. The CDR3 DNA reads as TGCAGCGTTGTATTGGGGAACACTGAAGCTTTCTTT. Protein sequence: CSVVLGNTEAFF.

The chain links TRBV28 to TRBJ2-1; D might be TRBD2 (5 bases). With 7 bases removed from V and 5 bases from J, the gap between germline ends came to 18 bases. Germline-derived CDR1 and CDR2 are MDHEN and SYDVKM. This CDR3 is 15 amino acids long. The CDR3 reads CASTAGLGKDNEQFF. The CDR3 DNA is TGTGCCAGCACCGCGGGCCTGGGAAAGGACAATGAGCAGTTCTTC.

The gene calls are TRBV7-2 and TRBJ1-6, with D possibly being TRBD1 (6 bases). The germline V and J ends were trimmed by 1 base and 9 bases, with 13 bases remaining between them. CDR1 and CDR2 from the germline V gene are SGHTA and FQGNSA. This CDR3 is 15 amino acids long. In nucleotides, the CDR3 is TGTGCCAGCAGCTTAGTCCGGGGGGCGTCTTCACCCCTCCACTTT. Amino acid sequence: CASSLVRGASSPLHF.

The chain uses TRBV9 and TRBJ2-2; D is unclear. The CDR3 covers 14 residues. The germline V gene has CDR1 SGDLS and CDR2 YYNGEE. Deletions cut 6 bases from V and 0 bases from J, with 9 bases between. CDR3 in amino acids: CASKAAANTGELFF. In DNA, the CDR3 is TGTGCCAGCAAGGCAGCAGCGAACACCGGGGAGCTGTTTTTT. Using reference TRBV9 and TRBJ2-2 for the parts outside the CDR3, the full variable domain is DSGVTQTPKHLITATGQRVTLRCSPRSGDLSVYWYQQSLDQGLQFLIQYYNGEERAKGNILERFSAQQFPDLHSELNLSSLELGDSALYFCASKAAANTGELFFGEGSRLTVL.

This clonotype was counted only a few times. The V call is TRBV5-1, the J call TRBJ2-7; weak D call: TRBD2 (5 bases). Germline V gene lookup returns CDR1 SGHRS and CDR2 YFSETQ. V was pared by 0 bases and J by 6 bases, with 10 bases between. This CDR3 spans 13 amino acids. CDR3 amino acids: CASSLESGSEQYF. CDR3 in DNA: TGCGCCAGCAGCTTGGAATCGGGGAGCGAGCAGTACTTC. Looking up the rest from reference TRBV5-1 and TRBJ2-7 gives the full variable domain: KAGVTQTPRYLIKTRGQQVTLSCSPISGHRSVSWYQQTPGQGLQFLFEYFSETQRNKGNFPGRFSGRQFSNSRSEMNVSTLELGDSALYLCASSLESGSEQYFGPGTRLTVT.

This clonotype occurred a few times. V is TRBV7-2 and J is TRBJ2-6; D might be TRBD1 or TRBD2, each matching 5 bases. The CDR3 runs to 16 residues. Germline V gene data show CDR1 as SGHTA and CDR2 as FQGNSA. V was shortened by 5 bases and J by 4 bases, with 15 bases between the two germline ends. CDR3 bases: TGTGCCAGCAGCCGGGGACCTGAACCCGGGGCCAACGTCCTGACTTTC. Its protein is CASSRGPEPGANVLTF.